These T cell receptor beta chains were read from a single sample in a study of shared clonotypes between healthy human individuals. Measured with immunoSEQ multiplex PCR; TCRdb has only the in-frame clones, and not every one. The sample has around 610,000 clones, approximately 96% seen once. Sequencing was carried out using naive CD8+ T cells sorted from blood. These receptors were collected from a woman in her 30s in good health. The CDR3 runs from the conserved cysteine through the conserved F or W. D genes are given only for firm matches. Size is omitted from some rows. Given values are once, few, many or a class for expanded clones.

>TRBV27|.|.|TRBJ1-1
CASMSGGNLAFF
TGTGCCAGCATGTCGGGGGGCAACTTAGCTTTCTTT
>TRBV2|.|TRBD1|TRBJ1-1
CASSLTGGYTEAFF
TGTGCCAGCAGTCTCACAGGGGGCTACACTGAAGCTTTCTTT
>TRBV27|.|TRBD1|TRBJ2-7
CASSLRDRVYEQYF
TGTGCCAGCAGTTTAAGGGACAGGGTATACGAGCAGTACTTC
>TRBV9|.|.|TRBJ2-1
CASSPPLGGEQFF
TGTGCCAGCAGCCCCCCCCTAGGTGGTGAGCAGTTCTTC
>TRBV29-1|.|.|TRBJ2-7
CSAEPGDMGEQYF
TGCAGCGCAGAACCCGGAGACATGGGCGAGCAGTACTTC
>TRBV18|.|.|TRBJ2-3
CASSLSGTDTQYF
TGTGCCAGCTCACTCTCGGGCACAGATACGCAGTATTTT
>TRBV5-1|.|.|TRBJ2-7
CASSSQSGVPNYEQYF
TGCGCCAGCAGCTCTCAGAGCGGAGTCCCAAACTACGAGCAGTACTTC
>TRBV19|once|.|TRBJ2-1
CASSILANNEQFF
TGTGCCAGTAGTATCCTGGCTAACAATGAGCAGTTCTTC
>TRBV10-2|.|TRBD1|TRBJ2-7
CASSVGTDSYEQYF
TGCGCCAGCAGTGTCGGGACAGACTCCTACGAGCAGTACTTC
>TRBV19|.|.|TRBJ2-7
CASSIRDNFYEQYF
TGTGCCAGTAGCATCCGGGACAACTTCTACGAGCAGTACTTC
>TRBV5-4|.|TRBD1|TRBJ2-7
CASSFTGGPLEQYF
TGTGCCAGCAGCTTTACAGGGGGCCCCCTCGAGCAGTACTTC
>TRBV5-6|.|.|TRBJ2-7
CASSLGRWSSYEQYF
TGTGCCAGCAGCTTGGGCAGGTGGAGCTCCTACGAGCAGTACTTC
>TRBV7-6|.|TRBD1|TRBJ2-1
CASQLRGPNSYNEQFF
TGTGCCAGCCAACTAAGGGGGCCAAACTCCTACAATGAGCAGTTCTTC
>TRBV4-1|.|.|TRBJ2-4
CASSQLGAGDGNIQYF
TGCGCCAGCAGCCAACTGGGGGCGGGAGATGGAAACATTCAGTACTTC
>TRBV29-1|.|.|TRBJ2-2
CSVEWVGELFF
TGCAGCGTTGAATGGGTCGGGGAGCTGTTTTTT
>TRBV19|.|.|TRBJ1-5
CASSIGKLDGNQPQHF
TGTGCCAGTAGTATAGGGAAACTGGATGGCAATCAGCCCCAGCATTTT
>TRBV11-2|.|TRBD1|TRBJ2-7
CASSLTEYYGRQGGEQYF
TGTGCCAGCAGCTTAACCGAATACTACGGGAGACAGGGGGGGGAGCAGTACTTC
>TRBV6-1|.|TRBD1|TRBJ1-2
CASSELPREQGALRGYTF
TGTGCCAGCAGTGAACTCCCCCGGGAGCAGGGGGCGTTGAGAGGCTACACCTTC
>TRBV5-6|.|.|TRBJ2-1
CASSPGDSYNEQFF
TGTGCCAGCAGCCCAGGGGACTCCTACAATGAGCAGTTCTTC
>TRBV27|.|.|TRBJ1-1
CASSFVASFLNTEAFF
TGTGCCAGCAGTTTTGTAGCAAGCTTTTTGAACACTGAAGCTTTCTTT
>TRBV30|.|.|TRBJ2-1
CAWSVGSSYNEQFF
TGTGCCTGGAGTGTGGGAAGCTCCTACAATGAGCAGTTCTTC
>TRBV2|.|.|TRBJ1-5
CASSEGVSNQPQHF
TGTGCCAGCAGTGAAGGGGTTAGCAATCAGCCCCAGCATTTT
>TRBV27|.|TRBD2|TRBJ2-1
CASSPGTSGYNEQFF
TGTGCCAGCAGCCCCGGGACTAGCGGATACAATGAGCAGTTCTTC
>TRBV27|.|.|TRBJ2-7
CASSPVGSSYEQYF
TGTGCCAGCAGTCCCGTCGGGAGCTCCTACGAGCAGTACTTC
>TRBV4-1|.|.|TRBJ2-7
CASSQGSPYEQYF
TGCGCCAGCAGCCAAGGATCACCTTACGAGCAGTACTTC
>TRBV6-1|.|.|TRBJ2-4
CASSDRYF
TGTGCCAGCAGTGATAGGTACTTC
>TRBV9|.|.|TRBJ2-1
CASSPLGSSSYNEQFF
TGTGCCAGCAGCCCACTCGGCTCGAGCTCCTACAATGAGCAGTTCTTC
>TRBV7-9|.|.|TRBJ2-7
CASSFGTPYEQYF
TGTGCCAGCAGCTTCGGGACTCCCTACGAGCAGTACTTC
>TRBV15|.|TRBD2|TRBJ2-5
CATSRGGEASGTQETQYF
TGTGCCACCAGCAGAGGGGGAGAGGCTAGCGGTACCCAAGAGACCCAGTACTTC
>TRBV27|once|TRBD1|TRBJ2-7
CASSHRGLWYEQYF
TGTGCCAGCAGTCACAGGGGGTTATGGTACGAGCAGTACTTC
>TRBV7-9|few|.|TRBJ1-1
CASSLNRVPEAFF
TGTGCCAGCAGCTTAAACCGGGTGCCTGAAGCTTTCTTT
>TRBV7-9|.|TRBD2|TRBJ2-3
CASSPGGNTQYF
TGTGCCAGCAGCCCGGGGGGAAATACGCAGTATTTT
>TRBV29-1|.|TRBD2|TRBJ2-7
CSVVLGLAGPAGEQYF
TGCAGCGTTGTGCTGGGACTAGCGGGACCCGCGGGCGAGCAGTACTTC
>TRBV7-8|.|.|TRBJ2-2
CASSLGKRAGQGTGELFF
TGTGCCAGCAGCTTAGGGAAAAGGGCGGGGCAGGGGACCGGGGAGCTGTTTTTT
>TRBV9|.|.|TRBJ2-1
CASSTGTTYNEQFF
TGTGCCAGCAGTACGGGAACTACCTACAATGAGCAGTTCTTC
>TRBV5-1|.|.|TRBJ1-1
CASSLSQGSRTEAFF
TGCGCCAGCAGCTTGAGCCAGGGGTCGCGCACTGAAGCTTTCTTT
>TRBV28|.|TRBD2|TRBJ2-2
CASSKGLAPNTGELFF
TGTGCCAGCAGCAAGGGACTAGCGCCGAACACCGGGGAGCTGTTTTTT
>TRBV15|once|.|TRBJ2-1
CATSRAGDPGNEQFF
TGTGCCACCAGCAGAGCTGGAGATCCCGGCAATGAGCAGTTCTTC
>TRBV27|.|TRBD1|TRBJ1-2
CASSLYPTGTDGYTF
TGTGCCAGCAGTTTATATCCGACAGGGACGGATGGCTACACCTTC
>TRBV27|.|.|TRBJ2-7
CASSFSVNYEQYF
TGTGCCAGCAGTTTTTCCGTCAACTACGAGCAGTACTTC
>TRBV7-9|.|.|TRBJ2-7
CASGPGYEQYF
TGTGCCAGCGGACCTGGGTACGAGCAGTACTTC
>TRBV6-6|.|.|TRBJ2-2
CASSYWEGEWTGELFF
TGTGCCAGCAGTTACTGGGAGGGGGAATGGACCGGGGAGCTGTTTTTT
>TRBV28|.|TRBD2|TRBJ2-7
CASSSLRESSREGYEQYF
TGTGCCAGCAGTTCCCTCCGTGAATCCTCGCGGGAGGGCTACGAGCAGTACTTC
>TRBV27|once|TRBD2|TRBJ2-1
CASSIGTSGRDEQFF
TGTGCCAGCAGTATCGGGACTAGCGGGAGGGATGAGCAGTTCTTC
>TRBV28|once|TRBD1|TRBJ2-7
CASRVQGHTYEQYF
TGTGCCAGCAGGGTACAGGGGCATACCTACGAGCAGTACTTC
>TRBV18|.|TRBD2|TRBJ2-7
CASSPSPTSGYEQYF
TGTGCCAGCTCGCCCTCCCCCACTAGCGGGTACGAGCAGTACTTC
>TRBV13|.|TRBD2|TRBJ2-7
CASTQYGGRSSEQYF
TGTGCCAGCACGCAGTACGGCGGGAGGAGTAGCGAGCAGTACTTC
>TRBV19|.|TRBD1|TRBJ2-7
CASSMGQGWGEQYF
TGTGCCAGTAGTATGGGACAGGGGTGGGGCGAGCAGTACTTC
>TRBV2|.|.|TRBJ2-1
CASSDYIYEQFF
TGTGCCAGCAGTGATTATATCTATGAGCAGTTCTTC
>TRBV7-8|.|TRBD2|TRBJ2-1
CASSSGLAGGVYNEQFF
TGTGCCAGCAGCTCCGGACTAGCGGGAGGTGTATACAATGAGCAGTTCTTC
>TRBV2|.|.|TRBJ1-1
CASITQVTEAFF
TGTGCCAGCATAACGCAGGTCACTGAAGCTTTCTTT
>TRBV9|.|TRBD2|TRBJ2-7
CASSPALAGGPYEQYF
TGTGCCAGCAGCCCTGCGCTAGCGGGAGGGCCGTACGAGCAGTACTTC
>TRBV7-6|.|TRBD1|TRBJ2-3
CASSGHRGLSTDTQYF
TGTGCCAGCAGCGGCCACAGGGGTCTTAGCACAGATACGCAGTATTTT
>TRBV29-1|.|.|TRBJ2-7
CSVILGDYEQYF
TGCAGCGTTATCCTAGGGGACTACGAGCAGTACTTC